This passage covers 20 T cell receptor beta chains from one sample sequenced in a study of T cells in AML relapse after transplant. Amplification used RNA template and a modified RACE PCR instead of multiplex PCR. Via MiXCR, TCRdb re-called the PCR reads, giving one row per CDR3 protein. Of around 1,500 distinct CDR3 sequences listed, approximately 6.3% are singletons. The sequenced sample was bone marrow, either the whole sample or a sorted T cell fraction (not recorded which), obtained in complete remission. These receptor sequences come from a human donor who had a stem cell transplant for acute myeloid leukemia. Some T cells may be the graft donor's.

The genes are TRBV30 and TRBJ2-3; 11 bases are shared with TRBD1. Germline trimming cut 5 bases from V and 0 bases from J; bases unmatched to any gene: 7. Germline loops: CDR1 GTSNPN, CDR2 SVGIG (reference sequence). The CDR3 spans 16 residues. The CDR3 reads CAWLRTGGTSTDTQYF. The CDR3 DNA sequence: TGTGCCTGGCTTAGGACAGGGGGCACGAGCACAGATACGCAGTATTTT. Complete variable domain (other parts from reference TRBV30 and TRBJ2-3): SQTIHQWPATLVQPVGSPLSLECTVEGTSNPNLYWYRQAAGRGLQLLFYSVGIGQISSEVPQNLSASRPQDRQFILSSKKLLLSDSGFYLCAWLRTGGTSTDTQYFGPGTRLTVL.

The CDR3 protein is CSLADWDEQYF. In DNA, the CDR3 is TGCAGCTTAGCGGACTGGGACGAGCAGTACTTC. J is TRBJ2-7 and V is TRBV20-1, with D possibly TRBD2 on 6 matching bases. Germline V CDR1 and CDR2: DFQATT, SNEGSKA (reference sequence). This CDR3 comprises 11 residues.

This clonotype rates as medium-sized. The CDR3 DNA is TGCAGTGCTGAGACTGGGTCTAGGACAGATACGCAGTATTTT. Its protein product is CSAETGSRTDTQYF. The chain has TRBV20-1 and TRBJ2-3; D is unresolved. V lost 5 bases to trimming and J lost 3 bases, with 15 bases between them. Germline V lookup: CDR1 DFQATT, CDR2 SNEGSKA (reference sequence). The CDR3 loop spans 14 amino acids.

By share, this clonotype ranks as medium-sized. The CDR3 sequence is CSAFGDAFDPGANVLTF. CDR3 nucleotide sequence: TGCAGTGCTTTCGGGGACGCCTTTGATCCTGGGGCCAACGTCCTGACTTTC. The chain is built from TRBV20-1 and TRBJ2-6; D might be TRBD1 or TRBD2, each matching 5 bases. The CDR3 extends over 17 amino acids. Germline V gene sequence: CDR1 DFQATT, CDR2 SNEGSKA (reference sequence). V was shortened by 5 bases and J by 2 bases, with 19 bases between the two germline ends.

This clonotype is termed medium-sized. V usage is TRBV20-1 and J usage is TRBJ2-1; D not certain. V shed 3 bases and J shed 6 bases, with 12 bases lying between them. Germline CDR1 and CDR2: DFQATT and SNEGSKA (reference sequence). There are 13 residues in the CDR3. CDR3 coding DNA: TGCAGTGCTAGCCATTATGGGTTCAATGAGCAGTTCTTC. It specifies CSASHYGFNEQFF.

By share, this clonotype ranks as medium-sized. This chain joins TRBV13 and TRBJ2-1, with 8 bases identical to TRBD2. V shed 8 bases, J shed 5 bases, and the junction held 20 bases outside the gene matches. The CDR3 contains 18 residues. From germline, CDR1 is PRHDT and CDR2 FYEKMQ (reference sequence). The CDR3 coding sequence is TGTGCCAGCTCGTTCACTCGGAGGACAGCGGGAGACAACAATGAGCAGTTCTTC. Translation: CASSFTRRTAGDNNEQFF.

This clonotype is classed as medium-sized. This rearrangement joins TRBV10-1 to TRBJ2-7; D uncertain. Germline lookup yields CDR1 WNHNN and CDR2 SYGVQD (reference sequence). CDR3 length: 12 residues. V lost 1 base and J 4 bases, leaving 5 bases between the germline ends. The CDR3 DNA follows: TGCGCCAGCAGTGAGTTCCAGTACGAGCAGTACTTC. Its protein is CASSEFQYEQYF.

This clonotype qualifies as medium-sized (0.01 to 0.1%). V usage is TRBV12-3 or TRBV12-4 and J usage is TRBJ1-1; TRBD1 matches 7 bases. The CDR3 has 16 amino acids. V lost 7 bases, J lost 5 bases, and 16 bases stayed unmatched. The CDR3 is CASTPRDRRSWTEAFF. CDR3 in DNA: TGTGCCAGCACCCCCCGGGACAGACGTTCCTGGACTGAAGCTTTCTTT.

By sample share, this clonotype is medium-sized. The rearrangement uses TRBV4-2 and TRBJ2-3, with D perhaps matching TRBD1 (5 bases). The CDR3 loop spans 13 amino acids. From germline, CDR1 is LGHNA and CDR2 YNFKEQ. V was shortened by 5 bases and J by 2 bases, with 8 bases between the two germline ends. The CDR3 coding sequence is TGTGCCAGCAGCGAGGACAACACAGATACGCAGTATTTT. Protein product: CASSEDNTDTQYF.

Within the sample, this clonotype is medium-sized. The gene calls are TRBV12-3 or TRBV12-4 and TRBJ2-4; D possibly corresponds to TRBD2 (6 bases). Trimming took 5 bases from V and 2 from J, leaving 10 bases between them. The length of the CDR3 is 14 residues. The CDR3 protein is CASSPGTSKNIQYF. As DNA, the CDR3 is TGTGCCAGCAGTCCCGGGACTTCCAAAAACATTCAGTACTTC.

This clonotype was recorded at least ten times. The CDR3 sequence is CASSHWLAGGRRDNEQFF. For the CDR3, the DNA is TGTGCCAGCAGCCATTGGCTAGCGGGAGGTAGGAGGGACAATGAGCAGTTCTTC. The chain employs TRBV3-1 and TRBJ2-1; 11 nucleotides match TRBD2. Germline trimming cut 3 bases from V and 5 bases from J; bases unmatched to any gene: 12. Germline CDR1 and CDR2: LGHDT and YNNKEL (reference sequence). The CDR3 length is 18 residues.

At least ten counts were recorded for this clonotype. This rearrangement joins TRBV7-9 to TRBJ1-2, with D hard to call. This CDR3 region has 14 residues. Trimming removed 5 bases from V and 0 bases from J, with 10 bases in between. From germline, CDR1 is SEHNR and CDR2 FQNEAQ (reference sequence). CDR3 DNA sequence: TGTGCCAGCAGCACTTCCGGTGCTAACTATGGCTACACCTTC. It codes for CASSTSGANYGYTF.

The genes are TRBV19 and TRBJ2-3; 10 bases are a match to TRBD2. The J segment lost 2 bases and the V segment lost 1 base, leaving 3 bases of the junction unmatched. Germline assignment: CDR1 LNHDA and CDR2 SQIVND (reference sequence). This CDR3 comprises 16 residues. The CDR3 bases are TGTGCCAGTAGTATAGGGCTAGCGGGAGCCACAGATACGCAGTATTTT. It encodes CASSIGLAGATDTQYF. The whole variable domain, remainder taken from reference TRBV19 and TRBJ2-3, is DGGITQSPKYLFRKEGQNVTLSCEQNLNHDAMYWYRQDPGQGLRLIYYSQIVNDFQKGDIAEGYSVSREKKESFPLTVTSAQKNPTAFYLCASSIGLAGATDTQYFGPGTRLTVL.

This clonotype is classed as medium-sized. The CDR3 DNA reads TGCAGCGTTGAACCCCCGAGCAGGTATTCTTACAATGAGCAGTTCTTC. This gives the protein CSVEPPSRYSYNEQFF. V is TRBV29-1 and J is TRBJ2-1; D not resolved. The CDR3 is 16 amino acids. Germline V gives CDR1 SQVTM, CDR2 ANQGSEA. The V end was cut by 2 bases, the J end by 4 bases, with 18 bases between.

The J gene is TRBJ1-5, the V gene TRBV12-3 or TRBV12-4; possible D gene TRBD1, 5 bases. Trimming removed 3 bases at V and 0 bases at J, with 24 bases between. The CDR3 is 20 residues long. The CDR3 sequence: CASSFGGTHDALCSNQPQHF. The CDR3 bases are TGTGCCAGCAGTTTTGGGGGGACTCATGATGCACTGTGTAGCAATCAGCCCCAGCATTTT.

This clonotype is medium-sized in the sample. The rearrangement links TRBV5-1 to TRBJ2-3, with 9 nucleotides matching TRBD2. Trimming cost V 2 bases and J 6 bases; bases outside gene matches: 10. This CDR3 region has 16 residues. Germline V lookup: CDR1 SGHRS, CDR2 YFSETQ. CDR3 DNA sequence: TGCGCCAGCAGCTTCATGGGTTGGAGCGGGGGGGATACGCAGTATTTT. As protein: CASSFMGWSGGDTQYF.

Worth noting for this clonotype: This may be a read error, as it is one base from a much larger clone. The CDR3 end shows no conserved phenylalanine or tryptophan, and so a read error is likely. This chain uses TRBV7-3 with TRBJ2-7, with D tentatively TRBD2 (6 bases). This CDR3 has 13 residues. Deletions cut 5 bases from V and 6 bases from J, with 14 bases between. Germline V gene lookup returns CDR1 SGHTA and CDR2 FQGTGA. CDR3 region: CASSPKVGGEQYI. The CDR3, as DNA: TGTGCCAGCAGCCCGAAGGTCGGGGGCGAGCAGTACATC.

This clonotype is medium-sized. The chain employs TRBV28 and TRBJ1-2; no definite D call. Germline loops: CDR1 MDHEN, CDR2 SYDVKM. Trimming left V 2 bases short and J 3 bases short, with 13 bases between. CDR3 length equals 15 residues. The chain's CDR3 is CASSLLGQVDYGYTF. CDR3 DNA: TGTGCCAGCAGTTTACTCGGGCAGGTTGACTATGGCTACACCTTC.

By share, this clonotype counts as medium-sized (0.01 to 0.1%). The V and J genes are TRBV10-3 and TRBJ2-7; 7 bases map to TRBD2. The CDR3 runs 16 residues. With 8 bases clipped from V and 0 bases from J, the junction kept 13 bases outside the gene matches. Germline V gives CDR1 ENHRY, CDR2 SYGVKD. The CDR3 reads CAIAGTLRETSYEQYF. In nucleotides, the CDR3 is TGTGCCATCGCGGGAACTCTGCGGGAGACCTCCTACGAGCAGTACTTC.

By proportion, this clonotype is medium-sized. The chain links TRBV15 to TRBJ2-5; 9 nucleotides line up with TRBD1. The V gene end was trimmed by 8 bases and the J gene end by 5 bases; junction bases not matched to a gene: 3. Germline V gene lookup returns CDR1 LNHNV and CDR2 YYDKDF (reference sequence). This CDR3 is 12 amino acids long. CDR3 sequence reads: CATGDRGETQYF. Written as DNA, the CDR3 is TGTGCCACCGGTGACAGGGGGGAGACCCAGTACTTC.